This T cell receptor beta chain is drawn from a study of blood T cell repertoires in COVID-19. CDR3 length: 14 amino acids. Germline loops: CDR1 GTSNPN, CDR2 SVGIG (reference sequence). Trimming removed 3 bases at V and 10 bases at J, with 16 bases between. Profiling relied on immunoSEQ multiplex PCR, and the TCRdb table lists in-frame clones only, not all of them. The table records about 180,000 clones, roughly 86% of them present only once. This sequence joins TRBV30 and TRBJ1-6; D call uncertain. The specimen was peripheral blood. This clonotype was obtained from a man aged 40-49 years with active or convalescent COVID-19. The CDR3 reads CAWSRRVDDSPLHF. Here the CDR3 DNA reads TGTGCCTGGAGCAGACGGGTAGATGACTCACCCCTCCACTTT.